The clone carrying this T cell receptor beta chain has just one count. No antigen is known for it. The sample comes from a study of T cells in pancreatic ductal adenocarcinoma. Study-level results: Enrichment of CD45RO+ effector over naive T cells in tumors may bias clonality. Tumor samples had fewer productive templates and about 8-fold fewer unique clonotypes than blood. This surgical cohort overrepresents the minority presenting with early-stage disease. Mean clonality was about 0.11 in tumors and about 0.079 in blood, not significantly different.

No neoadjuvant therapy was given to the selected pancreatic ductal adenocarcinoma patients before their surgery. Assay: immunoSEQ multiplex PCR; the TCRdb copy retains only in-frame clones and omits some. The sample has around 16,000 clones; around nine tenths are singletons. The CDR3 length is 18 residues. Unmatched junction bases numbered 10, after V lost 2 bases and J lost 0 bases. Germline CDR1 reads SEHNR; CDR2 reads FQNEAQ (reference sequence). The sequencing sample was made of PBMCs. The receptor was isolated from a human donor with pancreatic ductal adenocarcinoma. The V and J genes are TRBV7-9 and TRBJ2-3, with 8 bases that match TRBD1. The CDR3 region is CASSLPNGQGLSTDTQYF. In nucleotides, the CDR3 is TGTGCCAGCAGCTTACCAAATGGACAGGGTCTAAGCACAGATACGCAGTATTTT.